This T cell receptor beta chain was identified in a study of T cells in Graves' hyperthyroidism and ophthalmopathy. Study as a whole: Before any treatment, at initial diagnosis, peripheral blood was collected.

Authors of the study amplified TCR beta CDR3 regions from RNA transcripts. The HTBI primer set was used in a first-round RT-PCR of the TCR CDR3. MiXCR, applied by TCRdb to the multiplex PCR reads, yields one record per CDR3 protein. The table shows under 350,000 distinct CDR3 sequences, with roughly 15% occurring only once. Clinicians diagnosed patients from clinical symptoms, serum thyroxine and TRAb, thyroid ultrasound and orbital computed tomography. This clonotype was seen repeatedly, ten times or more. This CDR3 is 13 amino acids long. Germline V lookup: CDR1 SGHRS, CDR2 YFSETQ. V lost 6 bases and J 3 bases, leaving 12 bases between the germline ends.

This chain uses TRBV5-1 with TRBJ1-1; D remains ambiguous. The sequenced sample consisted of blood. The receptor's source is a woman between 35 and 50 years old with Graves' ophthalmopathy. The CDR3 spells CASKVREDTEAFF. CDR3 DNA: TGCGCCAGCAAAGTGAGGGAGGACACTGAAGCTTTCTTT.